This T cell receptor (beta chain) was retrieved from a study of blood T cell repertoires in COVID-19 (dated by TCRdb to 2019 to 2021). A note on the overall study: Samples covering the acute and convalescent phases of COVID-19 were provided by collaborators in the United States, Italy and Spain. Sample metadata almost always included a de-identified subject ID, COVID-19 status, age in years and sex. Where HLA class I and class II types were available, the types were taken from metadata supplied by the sample provider, not from assay-based typing. Samples came from the ongoing ImmuneRACE study (first 160 participants) plus 1,254 subjects from 6 global collaborators. Deeply sampled blood TCRbeta repertoires from subjects exposed to, actively infected with, or recovered from COVID-19 were included in the dataset. The material from the prospective study consisted of cDNA or gDNA derived from T cells, B-cell-depleted T cells, or PBMCs. A freely available public database, intended as a resource for researchers studying the immune response to SARS-CoV-2, is where the repertoires were released. Study-wide findings and limitations: The amount of clinical and demographic metadata varied by source and participant and was provided uncurated.

The immunoSEQ Assay, a bias-controlled multiplex PCR, was used to amplify TCRbeta CDR3 regions from genomic DNA. Under the source paper's analysis protocol: Nucleated cell counts per sample were estimated from amplification of reference gene primers within the assay. To quantify the absolute abundance of each unique TCRbeta CDR3 rearrangement, sequence reads were collapsed and filtered. Productive Simpson clonality was computed per sample as the square root of Simpson's diversity index over productive rearrangements. TCRdb stores this immuneACCESS table with in-frame sequences only. Part of the clones is absent; in the studies checked, under half of the shortfall reflects unresolved V genes, and no reason is known for the rest. The V and J calls and clone size were taken over from that table, and D and trimming were inferred from the DNA. In this sample the table shows 80,000 to 95,000 clones, approximately 80% of which occur a single time. The ten largest account for approximately 34% of the sample.

Collaborating institutions collected whole blood in K2EDTA tubes following their own protocols. Collaborator samples were shipped for TCRbeta analysis as frozen whole blood, isolated PBMCs, or DNA extracted from either sample type. This clone is a singleton in its sample. The specificity of this receptor is unknown. A read error may account for a junction end that differs from germline. CDR1 and CDR2 (SGHNT, YYREEE) derive from the germline V gene (reference sequence). The cysteine opens and the phenylalanine closes a CDR3 of 14 amino acids. Only the CDR3 region is kept as DNA, spanning 42 bases read in frame from base 1.

The sample was peripheral blood. The V and J genes are TRBV5-4 and TRBJ1-1; TRBD1 lines up with 8 middle nucleotides. The clonotype was recovered from a woman older than 75 with active or convalescent COVID-19. CDR3 region: CASNLGQANTEAFF. In nucleotides, the sequence is TGTGCCAGCAACTTGGGACAGGCGAACACTGAAGCTTTCTTT.